This section outlines one T cell receptor beta chain sequence together with its context. PCR was performed using 60 Vbeta and 13 Jbeta primers. Measured with immunoSEQ multiplex PCR; TCRdb has only the in-frame clones, and not every one. The table lists under 85,000 clones. The CDR3 is 15 residues long. V was clipped by 2 bases and J by 3 bases, with 13 bases between them. CDR1 SGHRS and CDR2 YFSETQ come from the germline V gene. The data stem from a study of cytomegalovirus exposure and HLA in healthy donors. Donors sampled were nominally healthy, though unrecorded immune exposures were likely. Sequenced sample: PBMCs. This chain uses TRBV5-1 with TRBJ2-3; D gene unclear. The sequence was collected from a boy aged 5-17 years in good health and CMV-seronegative. In DNA, the CDR3 is TGCGCCAGCAGCTTAAGTGGAGTTCTGACAGATACGCAGTATTTT. It translates to CASSLSGVLTDTQYF.